This TCR beta chain appears in the sequencing data of a study of blood T cell repertoires in COVID-19. Across the study: In each case, the material was cDNA or gDNA derived from T cells, B-cell-depleted T cells, or PBMCs.

Clones were sequenced by immunoSEQ multiplex PCR, and TCRdb holds only the in-frame ones, with some missing. In the table there are approximately 38,000 clones, approximately 90% of which are singletons. Followed over time, Seattle patients had been enrolled while infection was active. Germline CDR1 is KGHSH and CDR2 is LQKENI. V was cut by 4 bases and J by 0 bases, with 10 bases left in between. There are 14 residues in the CDR3. The chain combines TRBV18 with TRBJ2-7; D is perhaps TRBD1 (6 bases). This TCR derives from a man in his 60s with COVID-19, enrolled during active disease. The specimen was peripheral blood. CDR3 amino acids: CASSHDRSSYEQYF. The DNA for the CDR3 is TGTGCCAGCTCACACGACAGGAGCTCCTACGAGCAGTACTTC. The entire variable domain, with the rest obtained from reference TRBV18 and TRBJ2-7, is as follows: NAGVMQNPRHLVRRRGQEARLRCSPMKGHSHVYWYRQLPEEGLKFMVYLQKENIIDESGMPKERFSAEFPKEGPSILRIQQVVRGDSAAYFCASSHDRSSYEQYFGPGTRLTVT.